This T cell receptor beta chain was obtained from a study of blood T cell repertoires in COVID-19. Each participant's cohort was designated according to participant-reported clinical history. V lost 6 bases, J lost 6 bases, and 12 bases lay in between. Germline values: CDR1 SEHNR, CDR2 FQNEAQ (reference sequence). The CDR3 has 13 residues. The data were produced by immunoSEQ multiplex PCR, yet TCRdb's version contains in-frame clones alone and is incomplete. The sample lists approximately 190,000 clones; roughly 84% were seen once. Sample: PBMCs or T cells enriched from blood (not recorded which). The rearrangement joins TRBV7-9 to TRBJ1-5; D is uncertain. This clonotype originated in a man between 40 and 49 years old who had recovered from COVID-19. The CDR3 protein is CASSFGLGQPQHF. The CDR3 nucleotides read TGTGCCAGCAGTTTTGGCCTAGGTCAGCCCCAGCATTTT.